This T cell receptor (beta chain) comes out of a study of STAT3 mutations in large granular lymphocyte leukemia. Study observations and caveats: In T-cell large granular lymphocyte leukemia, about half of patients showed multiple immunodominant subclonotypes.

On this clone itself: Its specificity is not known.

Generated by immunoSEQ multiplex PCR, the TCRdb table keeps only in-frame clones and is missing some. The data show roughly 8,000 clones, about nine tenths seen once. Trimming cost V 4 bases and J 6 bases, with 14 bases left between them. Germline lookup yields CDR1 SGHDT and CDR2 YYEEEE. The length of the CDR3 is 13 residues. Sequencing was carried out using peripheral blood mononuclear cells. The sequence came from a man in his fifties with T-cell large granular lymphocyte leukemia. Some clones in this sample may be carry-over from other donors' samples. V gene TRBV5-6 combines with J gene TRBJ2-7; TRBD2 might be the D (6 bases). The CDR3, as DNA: TGTGCCAGCAGCCGCGGAGGGAAGGCCGAGCAGTACTTC. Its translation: CASSRGGKAEQYF.